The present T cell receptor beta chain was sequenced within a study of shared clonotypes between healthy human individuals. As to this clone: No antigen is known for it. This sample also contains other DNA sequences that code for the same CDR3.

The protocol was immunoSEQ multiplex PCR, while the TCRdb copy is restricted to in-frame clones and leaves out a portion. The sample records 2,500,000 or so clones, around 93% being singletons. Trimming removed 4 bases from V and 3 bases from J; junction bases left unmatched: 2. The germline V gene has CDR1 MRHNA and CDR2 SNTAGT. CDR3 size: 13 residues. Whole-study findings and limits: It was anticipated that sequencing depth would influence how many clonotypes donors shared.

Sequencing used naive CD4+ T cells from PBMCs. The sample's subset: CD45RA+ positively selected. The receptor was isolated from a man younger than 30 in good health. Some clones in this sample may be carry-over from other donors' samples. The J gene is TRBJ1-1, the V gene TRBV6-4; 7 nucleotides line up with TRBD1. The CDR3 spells CASSVGTDTEAFF. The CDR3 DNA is TGTGCCAGCAGTGTCGGGACAGACACTGAAGCTTTCTTT.